These T cell receptor beta chains were read from a single sample in a study of T cell repertoires in cytomegalovirus infection. One entry per CDR3 protein results from TCRdb running MiXCR on the reads. The repertoire consists of under 800,000 distinct CDR3 sequences, with more than 20% occurring once and the leading ten covering under 8.5%. The sample consisted of CD8+ T cells from PBMCs. The receptors originated from a human donor in good health (CMV status not recorded). Some clones in this sample may be carry-over from other donors' samples. Each CDR3 is given with its conserved first and last residue. D genes are given only for firm matches. Some rows have no size entry. The others give once, few or many, or a class for an expanded clone.

size | D | J | V | CDR3 | DNA
NA | TRBD1 | TRBJ1-1 | TRBV7-9 | CASSALGTGNTEAFF | TGTGCCAGCAGCGCTCTCGGGACAGGGAACACTGAAGCTTTCTTT
few | NA | TRBJ2-3 | TRBV29-1 | CSVDGADTQYF | TGCAGCGTTGATGGCGCAGATACGCAGTATTTT
NA | TRBD1 | TRBJ1-2 | TRBV7-8 | CASSADRVNYGYAF | TGTGCCAGCAGCGCGGACAGGGTTAACTATGGCTACGCCTTC
NA | TRBD2 | TRBJ2-3 | TRBV7-9 | CASRTWASGEDTQYF | TGTGCCAGCAGAACCTGGGCTAGCGGGGAGGATACGCAGTATTTT
NA | NA | TRBJ1-6 | TRBV6-2/TRBV6-3 | CASSYPSVGNSPLHF | TGTGCCAGCAGTTACCCGTCAGTGGGGAACTCACCCCTCCACTTT
many | NA | TRBJ2-1 | TRBV7-8 | CASSPLAVEYNEQFF | TGTGCCAGCAGCCCCTTAGCGGTTGAGTACAATGAGCAGTTCTTC
once | NA | TRBJ1-4 | TRBV7-4 | CANSQEGTNEKLFF | TGTGCCAACAGCCAAGAGGGAACTAATGAAAAACTGTTTTTT
NA | NA | TRBJ2-2 | TRBV19 | CASSIVQGGTGELFF | TGTGCCAGTAGTATTGTCCAGGGTGGCACCGGGGAGCTGTTTTTT
few | NA | TRBJ2-1 | TRBV9 | CASRRNNEQFF | TGTGCCAGCAGGCGCAACAATGAGCAGTTCTTC
few | NA | TRBJ2-6 | TRBV15 | CATSVWNISGANVLTF | TGTGCCACCAGCGTATGGAACATCTCTGGGGCCAACGTCCTGACTTTC
NA | TRBD1 | TRBJ1-1 | TRBV20-1 | CSAIRGSEAFF | TGCAGTGCTATCAGGGGGTCCGAAGCTTTCTTT
NA | NA | TRBJ2-2 | TRBV19 | CASSIIPGRGGELFF | TGTGCCAGTAGTATTATACCAGGGCGTGGCGGGGAGCTGTTTTTT
NA | NA | TRBJ1-5 | TRBV4-1 | CASSQDWGSNQPQHF | TGCGCCAGCAGCCAAGATTGGGGTAGCAATCAGCCCCAGCATTTT
many | NA | TRBJ2-2 | TRBV28 | CASSPLGADKTNTGELFF | TGTGCCAGCAGTCCACTGGGAGCGGACAAAACAAACACCGGGGAGCTGTTTTTT
many | NA | TRBJ2-7 | TRBV7-6 | CASSLTGPAGEQYF | TGTGCCAGCAGCTTAACGGGCCCCGCCGGGGAGCAGTACTTC
many | NA | TRBJ1-3 | TRBV4-1 | CASSQAGDSGNTIYF | TGCGCCAGCAGCCAAGCCGGGGATTCTGGAAACACCATATATTTT
NA | NA | TRBJ1-1 | TRBV29-1 | CSVQRNTEAFF | TGCAGCGTACAGAGGAACACTGAAGCTTTCTTT
many | NA | TRBJ2-2 | TRBV28 | CASSFPGRTGELFF | TGTGCCAGCAGTTTTCCGGGGAGGACCGGGGAGCTGTTTTTT
few | NA | TRBJ2-7 | TRBV7-9 | CASSLAGGPLYEQYF | TGTGCCAGCAGCTTAGCGGGGGGGCCGCTTTACGAGCAGTACTTC
NA | NA | TRBJ1-5 | TRBV7-9 | CASSLAGDPWAQHF | TGTGCCAGCAGCTTAGCAGGGGACCCGTGGGCCCAGCATTTT
few | TRBD1 | TRBJ2-5 | TRBV12-3/TRBV12-4 | CASSLGRQGETQYF | TGTGCCAGCAGTTTAGGTAGACAGGGGGAGACCCAGTACTTC
NA | NA | TRBJ1-1 | TRBV29-1 | CSVEQGGNTEAFF | TGCAGCGTAGAACAGGGAGGGAACACTGAAGCTTTCTTT
once | TRBD2 | TRBJ2-1 | TRBV19 | CASNQPAAGATSYNEQFF | TGTGCCAGTAACCAACCTGCAGCGGGGGCCACATCCTACAATGAGCAGTTCTTC
many | TRBD1 | TRBJ2-7 | TRBV7-8 | CASSLRQGQNEQYF | TGTGCCAGCAGCCTCCGACAGGGGCAGAACGAGCAGTACTTC
NA | NA | TRBJ2-1 | TRBV28 | CASSLGSGLYNEQFF | TGTGCCAGCAGTTTAGGAAGCGGCCTTTACAATGAGCAGTTCTTC
few | TRBD2 | TRBJ2-5 | TRBV6-5 | CASAPLAGGQETQYF | TGTGCCAGCGCTCCTTTAGCGGGGGGTCAAGAGACCCAGTACTTC
NA | NA | TRBJ1-1 | TRBV29-1 | CSPTGIGGTEAFF | TGCAGCCCCACCGGTATCGGCGGGACTGAAGCTTTCTTT
once | NA | TRBJ2-3 | TRBV6-5 | CASTGLDSTDTQYF | TGTGCGAGCACGGGGCTGGATAGCACAGATACGCAGTATTTT
NA | NA | TRBJ2-1 | TRBV12-5 | CASSHAISSYNQQFF | TGTGCTAGTTCCCACGCCATAAGCTCCTACAATCAGCAGTTCTTC
few | NA | TRBJ1-2 | TRBV28 | CASSSPSGPGGYGYTF | TGTGCCAGCAGTTCCCCTAGTGGGCCGGGAGGCTATGGCTACACCTTC
few | TRBD1 | TRBJ1-6 | TRBV6-2/TRBV6-3 | CASSSTGARSPLHF | TGTGCCAGCAGTTCGACAGGGGCTCGTTCACCCCTCCACTTT
few | NA | TRBJ2-1 | TRBV28 | CASSLTRGWYNEQFF | TGTGCCAGCAGTTTAACGAGGGGGTGGTACAATGAGCAGTTCTTC
few | TRBD1 | TRBJ1-5 | TRBV12-3/TRBV12-4 | CASSYLDREQPQHF | TGTGCCAGCAGCTATTTAGACAGGGAACAGCCCCAGCATTTT
many | NA | TRBJ1-1 | TRBV28 | CASSLNPPPMNTEAFF | TGTGCCAGCAGTTTGAATCCTCCGCCCATGAACACTGAAGCTTTCTTT
many | NA | TRBJ2-1 | TRBV7-2 | CASSPRGGALNEQFF | TGTGCCAGCAGCCCAAGGGGGGGGGCCCTCAATGAGCAGTTCTTC
NA | TRBD1 | TRBJ2-7 | TRBV4-1 | CASSQETAGGDEQYF | TGCGCCAGCAGCCAAGAAACGGCAGGGGGAGACGAGCAGTACTTC
few | NA | TRBJ2-1 | TRBV12-3/TRBV12-4 | CASRVISKGYDEQFF | TGTGCCAGCAGGGTCATTAGCAAAGGGTACGATGAGCAGTTCTTC
NA | NA | TRBJ2-2 | TRBV29-1 | CSAVGRGQYTGELFF | TGCAGCGCTGTCGGCCGGGGGCAGTACACCGGGGAGCTGTTTTTT
few | NA | TRBJ2-1 | TRBV27 | CASSIGPSIEQFF | TGTGCCAGCAGTATCGGACCCTCGATTGAGCAGTTCTTC
few | NA | TRBJ1-1 | TRBV12-5 | CASVSIRGRDTEAFF | TGTGCTAGTGTATCTATTCGCGGCAGGGACACTGAAGCTTTCTTT
many | TRBD1 | TRBJ2-7 | TRBV28 | CASSLWGTGVDYEQYF | TGTGCCAGCAGTTTATGGGGGACAGGGGTGGACTACGAGCAGTACTTC
NA | NA | TRBJ1-2 | TRBV29-1 | CSVVGFSGDNYGYTF | TGCAGCGTTGTGGGATTCTCGGGGGATAACTATGGCTACACCTTC
few | NA | TRBJ1-1 | TRBV7-2 | CASSPDSWTEAFF | TGTGCCAGCAGCCCGGACAGTTGGACTGAAGCTTTCTTT
NA | TRBD1 | TRBJ1-2 | TRBV6-5 | CASSSGQGSGHTF | TGTGCCAGCAGTTCGGGACAGGGAAGCGGCCACACCTTC
few | NA | TRBJ1-2 | TRBV7-9 | CASTANYGYTF | TGTGCCAGCACAGCTAACTATGGCTACACCTTC
few | TRBD2 | TRBJ2-5 | TRBV20-1 | CSARDRLRGGRETQYF | TGCAGTGCTAGAGATCGTCTTCGGGGGGGCCGGGAGACCCAGTACTTC
few | NA | TRBJ2-2 | TRBV12-3/TRBV12-4 | CASPAGPLTGELFF | TGTGCCAGCCCGGCAGGGCCCCTCACCGGGGAGCTGTTTTTT
NA | TRBD1 | TRBJ2-2 | TRBV20-1 | CSAGQGARPGELFF | TGCAGTGCGGGACAGGGGGCGCGACCCGGGGAGCTGTTTTTT
few | NA | TRBJ2-1 | TRBV6-1 | CASSYISGTTRSYNEQFF | TGTGCCAGCAGTTACATTTCCGGGACAACACGTTCCTACAATGAGCAGTTCTTC
NA | NA | TRBJ2-5 | TRBV6-1 | CASSQTPGFGNQETQYF | TGTGCCAGCAGTCAAACGCCGGGATTTGGGAACCAAGAGACCCAGTACTTC
many | NA | TRBJ1-2 | TRBV7-8 | CASSRLGGNYGYTF | TGTGCCAGCAGCCGTCTGGGAGGGAACTATGGCTACACCTTC
few | TRBD1 | TRBJ1-4 | TRBV14 | CASSQGDSSTNEKLFF | TGTGCCAGCAGCCAAGGGGACAGTTCAACTAATGAAAAACTGTTTTTT
NA | NA | TRBJ2-7 | TRBV5-6 | CASSFGRPSYEQYF | TGTGCCAGCAGCTTTGGCAGGCCATCCTACGAGCAGTACTTC
NA | NA | TRBJ1-1 | TRBV9 | CASSKELAAEAFF | TGTGCCAGCAGCAAAGAGTTGGCAGCTGAAGCTTTCTTT
NA | NA | TRBJ1-1 | TRBV10-1 | CASSFQDREAFF | TGCGCCAGCAGTTTTCAGGACCGTGAAGCTTTCTTT
NA | TRBD1 | TRBJ1-1 | TRBV15 | CATSSNPGQGFEAFF | TGTGCCACCAGCAGTAACCCGGGACAGGGTTTTGAAGCTTTCTTT
few | NA | TRBJ2-1 | TRBV7-8 | CASSLVAVSSYNEQFF | TGTGCCAGCAGCTTAGTGGCCGTCAGCTCCTACAATGAGCAGTTCTTC
NA | TRBD2 | TRBJ2-7 | TRBV6-6 | CASSWRLAGGTSYEQYF | TGTGCCAGCAGTTGGCGACTAGCGGGGGGGACCTCCTACGAGCAGTACTTC
NA | TRBD1 | TRBJ1-2 | TRBV12-5 | CASGWGQPYGYTF | TGTGCTAGTGGCTGGGGACAGCCCTATGGCTACACCTTC